These 3 T cell receptor beta chains came from one sample sequenced in a study of lymphopenia after photon versus proton radiotherapy. Sequenced by immunoSEQ multiplex PCR; TCRdb stores in-frame clones only, minus some. Here the sample spans under 20,000 clones, roughly nine tenths being singletons. This material consisted of peripheral blood, taken from a patient treated with photon-based radiotherapy. The receptors stem from a woman aged 40-49 years with cholangiocarcinoma.

V gene TRBV2 combines with J gene TRBJ1-2; 9 nucleotides match TRBD1. This CDR3 contains 15 residues. The junction had 8 bases not matched to a gene; V was cut back by 7 bases and J by 2 bases. Germline CDR1 is SNHLY and CDR2 is FYNNEI. The CDR3 DNA follows: TGTGCCAGCACCGTTAACAGGGGGCAAAACTATGGCTACACCTTC. It codes for CASTVNRGQNYGYTF. Filled out from reference TRBV2 and TRBJ1-2, the complete variable domain reads EPEVTQTPSHQVTQMGQEVILRCVPISNHLYFYWYRQILGQKVEFLVSFYNNEISEKSEIFDDQFSVERPDGSNFTLKIRSTKLEDSAMYFCASTVNRGQNYGYTFGSGTRLTVV.

This chain joins TRBV2 and TRBJ2-5; D unresolved. V lost 2 bases and J lost 4, with 8 bases in between. There are 13 residues in the CDR3. Germline CDR1 SNHLY, CDR2 FYNNEI. The CDR3 region is CASSERWGETQYF. The CDR3 nucleotides read TGTGCCAGCAGTGAACGGTGGGGAGAGACCCAGTACTTC.

About this clone itself: The junction departs from the called germline gene at one end, perhaps through a read error. The sample carries other DNA sequences with the same CDR3. The gene calls are TRBV5-4 and TRBJ2-5, with 9 positions matching TRBD1. The CDR3 covers 14 residues. Germline CDR1 reads SGHNT; CDR2 reads YYREEE (reference sequence). DNA for the CDR3: TGCGCCAGCAGCTCGGGACAGGGCCAAGAGACCCAGTACTTC. It translates to CASSSGQGQETQYF. The full variable domain, with the rest looked up from reference TRBV5-4 and TRBJ2-5, is ETGVTQSPTHLIKTRGQQVTLRCSSQSGHNTVSWYQQALGQGPQFIFQYYREEENGRGNFPPRFSGLQFPNYSSELNVNALELDDSALYLCASSSGQGQETQYFGPGTRLLVL.